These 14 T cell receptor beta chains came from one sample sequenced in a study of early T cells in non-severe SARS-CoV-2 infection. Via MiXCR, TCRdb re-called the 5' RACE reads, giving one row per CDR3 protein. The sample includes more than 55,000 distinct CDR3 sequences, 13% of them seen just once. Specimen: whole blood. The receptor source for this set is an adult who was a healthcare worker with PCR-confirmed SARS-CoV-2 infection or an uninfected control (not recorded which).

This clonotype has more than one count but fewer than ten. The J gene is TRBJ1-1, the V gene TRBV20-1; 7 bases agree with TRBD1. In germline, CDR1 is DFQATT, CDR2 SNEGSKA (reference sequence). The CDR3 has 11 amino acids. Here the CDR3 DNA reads TGCCGATTATTAGGGGGCGCTGAAGCTTTCTTT. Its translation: CRLLGGAEAFF.

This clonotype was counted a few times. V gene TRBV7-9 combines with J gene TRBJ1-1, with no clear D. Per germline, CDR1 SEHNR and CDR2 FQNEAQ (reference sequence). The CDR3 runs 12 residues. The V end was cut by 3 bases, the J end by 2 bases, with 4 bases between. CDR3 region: CASSFVNTEAFF. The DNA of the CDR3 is TGTGCCAGCAGCTTTGTCAACACTGAAGCTTTCTTT. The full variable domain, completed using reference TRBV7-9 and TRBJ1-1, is DTGVSQNPRHKITKRGQNVTFRCDPISEHNRLYWYRQTLGQGPEFLTYFQNEAQLEKSRLLSDRFSAERPKGSFSTLEIQRTEQGDSAMYLCASSFVNTEAFFGQGTRLTVV.

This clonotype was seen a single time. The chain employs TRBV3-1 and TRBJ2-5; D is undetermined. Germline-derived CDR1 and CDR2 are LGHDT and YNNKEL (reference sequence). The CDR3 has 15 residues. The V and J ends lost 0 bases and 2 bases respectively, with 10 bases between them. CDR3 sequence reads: CASSQDVWAQETQYF. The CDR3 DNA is TGTGCCAGCAGCCAAGATGTGTGGGCGCAAGAGACCCAGTACTTC.

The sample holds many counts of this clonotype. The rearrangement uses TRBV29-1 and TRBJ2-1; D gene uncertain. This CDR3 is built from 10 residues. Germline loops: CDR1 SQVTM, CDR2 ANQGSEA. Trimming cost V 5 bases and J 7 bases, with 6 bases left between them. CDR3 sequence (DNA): TGCAGCGTTTTGACTAATGAGCAGTTCTTC. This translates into CSVLTNEQFF.

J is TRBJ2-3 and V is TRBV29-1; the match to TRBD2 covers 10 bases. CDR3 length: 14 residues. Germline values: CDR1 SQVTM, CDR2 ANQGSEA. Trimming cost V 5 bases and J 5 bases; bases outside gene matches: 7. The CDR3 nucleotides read TGCAGCGTTTCCAGCGGGGGGGCTTTAGATACGCAGTATTTT. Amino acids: CSVSSGGALDTQYF.

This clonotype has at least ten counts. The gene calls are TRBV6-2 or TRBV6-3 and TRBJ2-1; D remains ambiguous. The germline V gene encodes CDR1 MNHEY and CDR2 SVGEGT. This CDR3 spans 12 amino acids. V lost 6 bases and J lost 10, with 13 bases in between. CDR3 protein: CASRTVASEQFF. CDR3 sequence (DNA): TGTGCCAGCAGGACTGTGGCGTCAGAGCAGTTCTTC.

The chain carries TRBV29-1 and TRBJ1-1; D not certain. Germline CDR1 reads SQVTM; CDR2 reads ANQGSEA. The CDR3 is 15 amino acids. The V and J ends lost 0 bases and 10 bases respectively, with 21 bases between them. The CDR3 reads CSVEDLEGESVVAFF. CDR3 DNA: TGCAGCGTTGAAGATCTCGAGGGAGAAAGTGTGGTAGCTTTCTTT.

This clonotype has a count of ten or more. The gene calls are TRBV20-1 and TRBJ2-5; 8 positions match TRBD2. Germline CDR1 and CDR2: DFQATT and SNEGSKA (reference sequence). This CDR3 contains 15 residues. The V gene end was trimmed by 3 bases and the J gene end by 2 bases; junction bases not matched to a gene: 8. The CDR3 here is CSASDQRGGQETQYF. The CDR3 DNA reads TGCAGTGCTAGCGATCAACGGGGGGGTCAAGAGACCCAGTACTTC.

The CDR3 sequence is CASSLSGTYGYTF. CDR3 sequence (DNA): TGCGCCAGCAGCCTCTCAGGAACTTATGGCTACACCTTC. The rearrangement uses TRBV5-1 and TRBJ1-2; D is unclear. This CDR3 region has 13 residues. Trimming pared 4 bases from V and 5 bases from J, leaving 12 bases between. Germline CDR1 SGHRS, CDR2 YFSETQ.

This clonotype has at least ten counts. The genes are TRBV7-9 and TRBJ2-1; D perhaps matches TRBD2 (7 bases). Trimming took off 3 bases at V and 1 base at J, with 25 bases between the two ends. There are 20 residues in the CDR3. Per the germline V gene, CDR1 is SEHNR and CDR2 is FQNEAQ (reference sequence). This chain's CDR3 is CASSFPKRGAREGSYNEQFF. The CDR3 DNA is TGTGCCAGCAGCTTCCCTAAACGGGGGGCGCGGGAAGGATCCTACAATGAGCAGTTCTTC. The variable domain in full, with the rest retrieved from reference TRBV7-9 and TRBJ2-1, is DTGVSQNPRHKITKRGQNVTFRCDPISEHNRLYWYRQTLGQGPEFLTYFQNEAQLEKSRLLSDRFSAERPKGSFSTLEIQRTEQGDSAMYLCASSFPKRGAREGSYNEQFFGPGTRLTVL.

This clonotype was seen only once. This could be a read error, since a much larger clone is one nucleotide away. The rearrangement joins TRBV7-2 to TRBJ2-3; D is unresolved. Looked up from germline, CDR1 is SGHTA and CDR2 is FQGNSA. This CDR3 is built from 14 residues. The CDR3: CASSLAHGTDTRYF. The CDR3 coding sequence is TGTGCCAGCAGCTTAGCGCACGGCACAGATACGCGGTATTTT.

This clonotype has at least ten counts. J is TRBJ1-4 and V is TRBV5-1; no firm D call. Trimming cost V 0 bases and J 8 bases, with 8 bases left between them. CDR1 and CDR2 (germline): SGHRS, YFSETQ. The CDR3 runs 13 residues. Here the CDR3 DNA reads TGCGCCAGCAGCTTGGAAAGCGCGGAAAAACTGTTTTTT. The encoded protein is CASSLESAEKLFF.

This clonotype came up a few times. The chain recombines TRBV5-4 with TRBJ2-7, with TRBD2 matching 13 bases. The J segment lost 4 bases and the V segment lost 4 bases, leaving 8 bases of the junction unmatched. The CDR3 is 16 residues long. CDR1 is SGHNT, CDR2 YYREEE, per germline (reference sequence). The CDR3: CASSDRTSGGGYEQYF. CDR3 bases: TGTGCCAGCAGCGACCGGACTAGCGGGGGCGGATACGAGCAGTACTTC.

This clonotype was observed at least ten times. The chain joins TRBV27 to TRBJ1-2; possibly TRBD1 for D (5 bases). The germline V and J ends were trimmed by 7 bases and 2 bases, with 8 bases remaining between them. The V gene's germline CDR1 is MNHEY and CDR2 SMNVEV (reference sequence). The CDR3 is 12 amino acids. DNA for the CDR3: TGTGCCAGCAAAGAGGGGAACTATGGCTACACCTTC. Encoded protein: CASKEGNYGYTF.